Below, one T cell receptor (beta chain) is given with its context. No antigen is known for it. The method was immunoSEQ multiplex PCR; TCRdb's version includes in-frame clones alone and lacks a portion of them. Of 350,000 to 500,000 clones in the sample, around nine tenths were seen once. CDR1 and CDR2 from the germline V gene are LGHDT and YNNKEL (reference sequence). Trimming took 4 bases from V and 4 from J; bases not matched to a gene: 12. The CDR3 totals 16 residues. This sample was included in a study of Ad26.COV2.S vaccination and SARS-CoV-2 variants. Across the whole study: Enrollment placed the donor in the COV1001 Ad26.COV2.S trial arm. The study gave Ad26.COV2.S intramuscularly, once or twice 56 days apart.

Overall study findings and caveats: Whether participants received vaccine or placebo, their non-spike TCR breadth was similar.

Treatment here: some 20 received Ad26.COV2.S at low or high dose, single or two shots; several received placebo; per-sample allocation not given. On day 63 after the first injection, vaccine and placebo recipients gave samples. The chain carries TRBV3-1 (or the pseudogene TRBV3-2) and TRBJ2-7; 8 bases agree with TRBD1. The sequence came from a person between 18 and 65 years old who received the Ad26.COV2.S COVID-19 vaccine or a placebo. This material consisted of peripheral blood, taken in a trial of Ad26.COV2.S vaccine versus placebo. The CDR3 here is CASSRKVTGEAYEQYF. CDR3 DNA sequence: TGTGCCAGCAGCCGAAAGGTGACAGGGGAAGCTTACGAGCAGTACTTC.